These 29 T cell receptor beta chains came from one sample sequenced in a study of blood T cell repertoires in COVID-19. Generated by immunoSEQ multiplex PCR, the TCRdb table keeps only in-frame clones and is missing some. The table lists 70,000 to 90,000 clones, 80% to 95% of them singletons. The sequencing input was peripheral blood. The receptors stem from a human donor in a cohort sampled during active COVID-19.

The chain carries TRBV5-1 and TRBJ2-7, with D perhaps TRBD1 (6 bases). The CDR3 has 13 amino acids. V dropped 2 bases and J dropped 4 bases, with 10 bases sitting between them. Germline assignment: CDR1 SGHRS and CDR2 YFSETQ. The CDR3 DNA follows: TGCGCCAGCAGCTTCCCACAGGGTTACGAGCAGTACTTC. It translates to CASSFPQGYEQYF.

This chain joins TRBV28 and TRBJ1-5; 8 bases are shared with TRBD1. In germline, CDR1 is MDHEN, CDR2 SYDVKM. The CDR3 is 15 residues long. Trimming took 2 bases from V and 5 from J; bases not matched to a gene: 5. The CDR3 coding sequence is TGTGCCAGCAGTTTAAGGGCAGGGGGCGATCAGCCCCAGCATTTT. It yields the protein CASSLRAGGDQPQHF.

CDR3 amino acids: CASSLAGQNNEQFF. The CDR3 DNA is TGCGCCAGCAGCTTGGCCGGACAGAACAATGAGCAGTTCTTC. The chain is built from TRBV5-1 and TRBJ2-1, with a weak D call TRBD1 (6 bases). The CDR3 is made up of 14 amino acids. V lost 0 bases and J lost 5, with 9 bases in between. Germline V gene sequence: CDR1 SGHRS, CDR2 YFSETQ.

The rearrangement links TRBV28 to TRBJ1-4, with D possibly TRBD1 on 5 matching bases. The CDR3 has 14 residues. With 6 bases removed from V and 4 bases from J, the gap between germline ends came to 12 bases. Per germline, CDR1 MDHEN and CDR2 SYDVKM. CDR3 nucleotide sequence: TGTGCCAGCAGAGAGACAGTTCTTAATGAAAAACTGTTTTTT. Translation gives CASRETVLNEKLFF.

This rearrangement joins TRBV10-3 to TRBJ1-2, with D possibly TRBD1 on 6 matching bases. Trimming removed 2 bases from V and 8 bases from J, with 15 bases in between. CDR1 and CDR2 (germline): ENHRY, SYGVKD. CDR3 length: 14 residues. This CDR3 reads CAISEQDSLWGYTF. The CDR3, as DNA: TGTGCCATCAGTGAGCAGGACAGTTTATGGGGCTACACCTTC.

This chain uses TRBV11-2 with TRBJ2-7; 8 positions match TRBD2. The CDR3 covers 15 residues. Germline loops: CDR1 SGHAT, CDR2 FQNNGV. The trim removed 5 bases at V and 5 bases at J, leaving 11 bases unmatched. CDR3 sequence (DNA): TGTGCCAGCAGCCTCACCGGGGGGGCCCTTGACGAGCAGTACTTC. As protein: CASSLTGGALDEQYF.

The rearrangement joins TRBV29-1 to TRBJ2-5, with D tentatively TRBD1 (6 bases). This CDR3 has 14 residues. V was shortened by 4 bases and J by 5 bases, with 17 bases between the two germline ends. Germline V gives CDR1 SQVTM, CDR2 ANQGSEA. CDR3 nucleotide sequence: TGCAGCGTTGCCCCGACAGGATTATTGGAGACCCAGTACTTC. This sequence encodes CSVAPTGLLETQYF.

V and J are TRBV6-5 and TRBJ1-3; tentative D call: TRBD1 (6 bases). Germline CDR1 reads MNHEY; CDR2 reads SVGAGI. CDR3 length: 14 residues. Trimming left V 4 bases short and J 4 bases short, with 11 bases between. CDR3 residues: CASSSWTEGNTIYF. CDR3 sequence (DNA): TGTGCCAGCAGTTCTTGGACAGAAGGAAACACCATATATTTT.

This clone showed up just once. The chain has TRBV28 and TRBJ1-2; 8 positions agree with TRBD1. V lost 2 bases and J lost 4; bases outside the gene matches: 18. CDR3 size: 19 residues. Germline V gene lookup returns CDR1 MDHEN and CDR2 SYDVKM. The DNA for the CDR3 is TGTGCCAGCAGTTTAGTTCCGGGACAGGAGGGGATTGGGGGCTATGGCTACACCTTC. Its translation is CASSLVPGQEGIGGYGYTF.

The J gene is TRBJ2-7, the V gene TRBV5-1; weak D call: TRBD2 (6 bases). Per the germline V gene, CDR1 is SGHRS and CDR2 is YFSETQ. The CDR3 runs to 15 residues. V lost 1 base and J lost 5, with 16 bases in between. DNA of the CDR3: TGCGCCAGCAGCTTGCGAAGGGACTCCCGGGACGAGCAGTACTTC. Translation gives CASSLRRDSRDEQYF.

This chain's CDR3 is CSASSGSLNTEAFF. CDR3 coding DNA: TGCAGTGCTAGTTCGGGGAGTCTGAACACTGAAGCTTTCTTT. The rearrangement uses TRBV20-1 and TRBJ1-1; D remains ambiguous. Germline CDR1 and CDR2: DFQATT and SNEGSKA (reference sequence). This CDR3 spans 14 amino acids. V shed 3 bases and J shed 0 bases, with 11 bases lying between them.

The genes are TRBV5-1 and TRBJ2-2; 7 positions match TRBD1. The CDR3 runs to 15 residues. Germline lookup yields CDR1 SGHRS and CDR2 YFSETQ. With 3 bases clipped from V and 0 bases from J, the junction kept 2 bases outside the gene matches. CDR3 DNA sequence: TGCGCCAGCAGCTGGGACAGCGCGAACACCGGGGAGCTGTTTTTT. It yields the protein CASSWDSANTGELFF.

The rearrangement joins TRBV27 to TRBJ2-5; 8 bases match TRBD1. CDR3 length: 16 residues. V gave up 4 bases and J gave up 4 bases; unmatched junction bases: 11. Germline CDR1 MNHEY, CDR2 SMNVEV (reference sequence). Written as DNA, the CDR3 is TGTGCCAGCAGTTGGCAGGGGGCCTCAAGGTTAGAGACCCAGTACTTC. It codes for CASSWQGASRLETQYF.

The chain couples TRBV6-4 to TRBJ2-7; maybe TRBD2 (6 bases). The V gene lost 2 bases and the J gene lost 8 bases, with 13 bases spanning the gap. CDR3 size: 13 residues. The germline gives CDR1 MRHNA, CDR2 SNTAGT. In nucleotides, the CDR3 is TGTGCCAGCAGTGACGCACTAGCTACGAAGCAGTACTTC. It codes for CASSDALATKQYF.

The chain is built from TRBV7-2 and TRBJ2-5, with 12 bases aligning to TRBD2. The germline V gene has CDR1 SGHTA and CDR2 FQGNSA. V gave up 1 base and J gave up 3 bases; unmatched junction bases: 0. This CDR3 spans 15 amino acids. CDR3 amino acids: CASSLGLAGEETQYF. CDR3 DNA: TGTGCCAGCAGCTTAGGACTAGCGGGGGAAGAGACCCAGTACTTC.

V and J are TRBV3-1 (or the pseudogene TRBV3-2) and TRBJ2-6, with D possibly matching TRBD1 (5 bases). Trimming took 0 bases from V and 2 from J, leaving 14 bases between them. CDR3 size: 18 residues. CDR1 and CDR2 from the germline V gene are LGHDT and YNNKEL (reference sequence). The CDR3 coding sequence is TGTGCCAGCAGCCAAGATCGGACAAGGTTCCCTGGGGCCAACGTCCTGACTTTC. Amino acid sequence: CASSQDRTRFPGANVLTF.

The gene calls are TRBV19 and TRBJ2-2; perhaps TRBD1 as D (6 bases). This CDR3 comprises 15 residues. Germline-derived CDR1 and CDR2 are LNHDA and SQIVND (reference sequence). V was clipped by 5 bases and J by 4 bases, with 14 bases between them. CDR3 nucleotide sequence: TGTGCCAGTAGTCAAACAGGGTCGGGCACCGGGGAGCTGTTTTTT. It codes for CASSQTGSGTGELFF.

This chain joins TRBV5-1 and TRBJ1-4; no definite D call. V was pared by 0 bases and J by 8 bases, with 8 bases between. This CDR3 is built from 13 residues. The germline CDR1 and CDR2 sequences are SGHRS and YFSETQ. CDR3 DNA: TGCGCCAGCAGCTTGGGAAACACCGAAAAACTGTTTTTT. Translating it yields CASSLGNTEKLFF.

The CDR3 protein is CASSRGSNSNQPQHF. The CDR3 DNA reads as TGCGCCAGCAGCCGCGGGTCGAATAGCAATCAGCCCCAGCATTTT. The chain has TRBV10-2 and TRBJ1-5; D not certain. The CDR3 has 15 amino acids. The V end was cut by 6 bases, the J end by 0 bases, with 12 bases between. The germline V gene has CDR1 WSHSY and CDR2 SAAADI.

This chain joins TRBV7-2 and TRBJ1-2; 9 bases agree with TRBD1. Germline V CDR1 and CDR2: SGHTA, FQGNSA. Trimming removed 4 bases from V and 4 bases from J; junction bases left unmatched: 4. The CDR3 extends over 14 amino acids. CDR3 sequence (DNA): TGTGCCAGCAGCTATCCGGGACAGGGCTATGGCTACACCTTC. Amino acids: CASSYPGQGYGYTF.

The CDR3 region has the DNA TGTGCCTGGAGCCAGGGAAAAAGTGGCTACACCTTC. Encoded protein: CAWSQGKSGYTF. The chain combines TRBV30 with TRBJ1-2, with D possibly being TRBD1 (5 bases). V lost 3 bases to trimming and J lost 7 bases, with 12 bases between them. Germline values: CDR1 GTSNPN, CDR2 SVGIG (reference sequence). The CDR3 is 12 residues long.

The rearrangement uses TRBV5-4 and TRBJ2-5; 9 bases map to TRBD2. The CDR3 spans 15 residues. Germline-derived CDR1 and CDR2 are SGHNT and YYREEE (reference sequence). The junction had 8 bases not matched to a gene; V was cut back by 4 bases and J by 4 bases. CDR3 amino acids: CASSLGRGGGETQYF. For the CDR3, the DNA is TGTGCCAGCAGCCTTGGGCGGGGGGGAGGAGAGACCCAGTACTTC.

J is TRBJ2-3 and V is TRBV10-1; D perhaps matches TRBD1 (6 bases). Deletions cut 3 bases from V and 1 base from J, with 14 bases between. The CDR3 is made up of 16 amino acids. The germline gives CDR1 WNHNN, CDR2 SYGVQD (reference sequence). CDR3 amino acids: CASSESGEKGTDTQYF. The CDR3 DNA reads TGCGCCAGCAGTGAATCAGGGGAGAAAGGCACAGATACGCAGTATTTT.

This rearrangement joins TRBV29-1 to TRBJ1-4, with D possibly TRBD1 on 6 matching bases. This CDR3 has 12 amino acids. With 7 bases removed from V and 4 bases from J, the gap between germline ends came to 10 bases. Germline CDR1 is SQVTM and CDR2 is ANQGSEA. CDR3 sequence reads: CSGKQGNEKLFF. The CDR3 nucleotides are TGCAGCGGAAAACAGGGTAATGAAAAACTGTTTTTT.

The chain couples TRBV19 to TRBJ1-5, with D perhaps TRBD1 (5 bases). Germline V gene sequence: CDR1 LNHDA, CDR2 SQIVND (reference sequence). The CDR3 runs 15 residues. Trimming removed 3 bases from V and 5 bases from J, with 14 bases in between. The CDR3, as DNA: TGTGCCAGTAGTATGACCGACAGAGCTGATCAGCCCCAGCATTTT. It encodes CASSMTDRADQPQHF.

In the case of this clone: The same CDR3 also results from other DNA sequences found in this sample. The CDR3 region has the DNA TGTGCCAGCAGTGAGGGCGCACTTCAGGAGACCCAGTACTTC. Translation gives CASSEGALQETQYF. The chain is built from TRBV2 and TRBJ2-5; D remains unclear. Germline CDR1 SNHLY, CDR2 FYNNEI. Trimming took 3 bases from V and 5 from J, leaving 13 bases between them. CDR3 size: 14 residues.

This rearrangement joins TRBV9 to TRBJ1-3; no clear D gene. The ends were cut back, 2 bases at V and 0 bases at J, with 12 bases in the middle. The CDR3 has 16 amino acids. Germline CDR1 is SGDLS and CDR2 is YYNGEE. CDR3: CASSVLDSYSGNTIYF. The CDR3 region has the DNA TGTGCCAGCAGCGTTCTTGACTCCTACTCTGGAAACACCATATATTTT.

The J gene is TRBJ1-1, the V gene TRBV6-5; D unresolved. Trimming left V 6 bases short and J 0 bases short, with 14 bases between. Germline values: CDR1 MNHEY, CDR2 SVGAGI. This CDR3 contains 15 residues. This CDR3 is CASSPRASVNTEAFF. CDR3 coding DNA: TGTGCCAGCAGCCCGCGGGCCTCCGTGAACACTGAAGCTTTCTTT.

The V call is TRBV3-1 (or the pseudogene TRBV3-2), the J call TRBJ2-3; 9 nucleotides agree with TRBD2. Per germline, CDR1 LGHDT and CDR2 YNNKEL (reference sequence). The ends lost 8 bases at V and 5 bases at J; junction bases unmatched: 5. The CDR3 has 13 amino acids. Here the CDR3 DNA reads TGTGCCAGCGGGACAGCGGGGGGAGATACGCAGTATTTT. Translating it yields CASGTAGGDTQYF.